The rows below give T cell receptor beta chains drawn from one sample of a study of blood T cell repertoires in COVID-19. Assay used: immunoSEQ multiplex PCR; TCRdb lists only in-frame clones, some missing. The profile shows tens of thousands of clones, around four fifths of them singletons. Sample: peripheral blood. All receptors derive from a human donor with acute or convalescent COVID-19. The donor label of this sample is uncertain. CDR3s include the opening cysteine and the closing phenylalanine or tryptophan. Fields, in order: CDR3 protein, CDR3 DNA, V gene, J gene, clone size, D gene. A D gene is named only where the DNA matches it firmly. Not every row has a clone size; where given, it reads once, few, many or a size class.

CASSTIRQPTPSGNTIYF	TGTGCCAGCAGTACGATCCGACAGCCAACACCCTCTGGAAACACCATATATTTT	TRBV28	TRBJ1-3	few	NA
CASSPLASGSYEQYF	TGTGCCAGCTCACCACTAGCTAGCGGATCCTACGAGCAGTACTTC	TRBV18	TRBJ2-7	NA	TRBD2
CASSLTGKTEAFF	TGTGCCAGCAGTTTGACAGGGAAGACTGAAGCTTTCTTT	TRBV12-3/TRBV12-4	TRBJ1-1	NA	TRBD1
CASSWGDSNSPLHF	TGTGCCAGCAGTTGGGGGGATTCGAATTCACCCCTCCACTTT	TRBV27	TRBJ1-6	NA	NA
CASSPEETQYF	TGTGCCAGCTCACCGGAGGAGACCCAGTACTTC	TRBV18	TRBJ2-5	NA	NA
CASSYGSAGGTQQFF	TGTGCCAGCAGTTACGGATCAGCGGGAGGCACTCAGCAGTTCTTC	TRBV6-5	TRBJ2-1	NA	TRBD2
CASRTNDGYTF	TGTGCCAGCAGGACAAACGATGGCTACACCTTC	TRBV6-5	TRBJ1-2	few	NA
CASMEGWQETQYF	TGTGCCAGCATGGAGGGTTGGCAAGAGACCCAGTACTTC	TRBV3-1/TRBV3-2	TRBJ2-5	NA	NA
CASSQDTRNQPQHF	TGTGCCAGCAGCCAAGATACGAGGAATCAGCCCCAGCATTTT	TRBV3-1/TRBV3-2	TRBJ1-5	NA	NA
CASSSFSGSSYNEQFF	TGTGCCAGCAGCTCTTTCAGCGGCAGCTCCTACAATGAGCAGTTCTTC	TRBV7-6	TRBJ2-1	NA	NA
CASSATSGSSTDTQYF	TGTGCCAGCAGCGCGACTAGCGGGAGTTCAACAGATACGCAGTATTTT	TRBV9	TRBJ2-3	NA	TRBD2
CASGGDTSNYGYTF	TGCGCCAGCGGGGGGGACACTTCTAACTATGGCTACACCTTC	TRBV5-1	TRBJ1-2	NA	NA
CASTPDRGYEQYF	TGTGCCAGCACCCCGGACAGGGGCTACGAGCAGTACTTC	TRBV7-2	TRBJ2-7	NA	TRBD1
CASSISRGRTDTQYF	TGTGCCAGTAGTATTTCACGGGGTCGCACAGATACGCAGTATTTT	TRBV19	TRBJ2-3	NA	NA
CASSLLGQGTEAFF	TGTGCCAGCAGCTTATTGGGACAGGGTACTGAAGCTTTCTTT	TRBV7-3	TRBJ1-1	NA	TRBD1
CASTLGAWNTEAFF	TGCGCCAGCACCTTGGGGGCTTGGAACACTGAAGCTTTCTTT	TRBV10-2	TRBJ1-1	NA	NA
CASSLGGGALAEQFF	TGTGCCAGCAGCTTGGGCGGGGGGGCTCTGGCTGAGCAGTTCTTC	TRBV11-2	TRBJ2-1	NA	TRBD2
CASSPTAGTGNTIYF	TGTGCCAGCAGCCCCACGGCAGGAACTGGAAACACCATATATTTT	TRBV3-1/TRBV3-2	TRBJ1-3	NA	NA
CASSSDRGQPQHF	TGTGCCAGCAGTTCGGACAGGGGTCAGCCCCAGCATTTT	TRBV28	TRBJ1-5	NA	TRBD1
CASSVKTETEAFF	TGTGCCAGCAGCGTAAAAACGGAGACTGAAGCTTTCTTT	TRBV7-9	TRBJ1-1	NA	NA
CASSPPGTSSNEQFF	TGTGCCAGCAGCCCCCCCGGGACTAGCAGCAATGAGCAGTTCTTC	TRBV7-2	TRBJ2-1	NA	TRBD2
CASSPDHKPGEQYF	TGTGCCAGCTCACCTGACCACAAACCGGGCGAGCAGTACTTC	TRBV18	TRBJ2-7	few	NA
CASSSRQGWNTEAFF	TGTGCCAGCAGTTCCCGACAGGGATGGAACACTGAAGCTTTCTTT	TRBV6-2/TRBV6-3	TRBJ1-1	NA	TRBD1
CAWSSTGGHQPQHF	TGTGCCTGGAGTAGCACAGGGGGCCACCAGCCCCAGCATTTT	TRBV30	TRBJ1-5	NA	TRBD1
CASSQEEGGAGGYTF	TGTGCCAGCAGCCAAGAGGAAGGGGGCGCGGGGGGCTACACCTTC	TRBV3-1/TRBV3-2	TRBJ1-2	NA	TRBD1
CASSQGGQGSYEQYF	TGCGCCAGCAGCCAAGGGGGACAGGGCTCCTACGAGCAGTACTTC	TRBV4-3	TRBJ2-7	NA	TRBD1
CASSDDWYEQYF	TGTGCCAGCAGCGACGACTGGTACGAGCAGTACTTC	TRBV12-3/TRBV12-4	TRBJ2-7	NA	NA
CASSTDREVGELFF	TGTGCCAGCAGCACGGACAGGGAAGTCGGGGAGCTGTTTTTT	TRBV21-1	TRBJ2-2	NA	NA
CASSLVSSGYEQYF	TGTGCCAGCAGCTTAGTTAGTAGCGGGTACGAGCAGTACTTC	TRBV11-3	TRBJ2-7	NA	TRBD2
CATSDWGQGSSYNEQFF	TGTGCCACCAGTGATTGGGGACAGGGAAGCTCCTACAATGAGCAGTTCTTC	TRBV24-1	TRBJ2-1	NA	TRBD1
CAWGGQGGSPLHF	TGTGCCTGGGGGGGACAGGGCGGCTCACCCCTCCACTTT	TRBV30	TRBJ1-6	NA	TRBD1
CASRVRYRGNQETQYF	TGTGCCAGCAGGGTGAGGTACAGGGGGAACCAAGAGACCCAGTACTTC	TRBV5-6	TRBJ2-5	NA	TRBD1
CASSLRQDYGYTF	TGTGCCAGCAGCTTACGACAAGACTATGGCTACACCTTC	TRBV7-8	TRBJ1-2	NA	NA
CASSLLLWTGRGTNTEAFF	TGTGCCAGCAGCTTATTACTATGGACAGGAAGAGGGACGAACACTGAAGCTTTCTTT	TRBV7-9	TRBJ1-1	NA	TRBD1
CASSSGTPGVGEAFF	TGTGCCAGCAGTTCCGGGACTCCGGGCGTCGGTGAAGCTTTCTTT	TRBV6-2/TRBV6-3	TRBJ1-1	once	NA
CASSTRPSTAATNEKLFF	TGTGCCAGTAGTACCCGGCCCTCTACTGCGGCAACTAATGAAAAACTGTTTTTT	TRBV19	TRBJ1-4	NA	NA
CASSTQWGDYGYTF	TGTGCCAGCAGCACTCAATGGGGAGACTATGGCTACACCTTC	TRBV11-2	TRBJ1-2	NA	NA
CATSDPRQGEGEAFF	TGTGCCACCAGTGATCCCCGACAGGGGGAGGGTGAAGCTTTCTTT	TRBV24-1	TRBJ1-1	NA	TRBD1
CASSSGQAIYGYTF	TGTGCCAGCAGCTCCGGACAGGCCATCTATGGCTACACCTTC	TRBV7-2	TRBJ1-2	NA	TRBD1
CASSMGPPQGAWVNTEAFF	TGTGCCAGTAGTATGGGACCCCCACAGGGGGCGTGGGTGAACACTGAAGCTTTCTTT	TRBV19	TRBJ1-1	NA	TRBD1
CASSLNRDSYEQYF	TGTGCCAGCTCACTGAACAGGGATTCCTACGAGCAGTACTTC	TRBV18	TRBJ2-7	few	NA
CASSQGADYGYTF	TGTGCCAGCAGTCAGGGGGCAGACTATGGCTACACCTTC	TRBV27	TRBJ1-2	NA	TRBD1
CAMRQGPNEKLFF	TGTGCCATGAGACAGGGGCCTAATGAAAAACTGTTTTTT	TRBV5-4	TRBJ1-4	NA	TRBD1
CASSEEGSGFSNEKLFF	TGTGCCAGCAGTGAGGAGGGTTCGGGTTTCTCTAATGAAAAACTGTTTTTT	TRBV25-1	TRBJ1-4	NA	NA
CASSPVTGGYYGYTF	TGTGCCAGCAGTCCGGTGACAGGGGGGTACTATGGCTACACCTTC	TRBV27	TRBJ1-2	NA	TRBD1
CASSLALTSGDEQFF	TGTGCCAGCAGCTTAGCGCTGACTAGCGGCGATGAGCAGTTCTTC	TRBV7-2	TRBJ2-1	once	TRBD2
CASSLEFPGGASTDTQYF	TGTGCCAGCAGCTTAGAGTTCCCGGGGGGAGCTTCCACAGATACGCAGTATTTT	TRBV7-2	TRBJ2-3	NA	TRBD2
CASSYAQKAGRGTYEQYF	TGTGCCAGCAGTTACGCCCAAAAAGCCGGCAGGGGAACCTACGAGCAGTACTTC	TRBV6-2/TRBV6-3	TRBJ2-7	NA	NA
CASSLGGGSSYEQYF	TGTGCCAGCAGCTTAGGGGGCGGGAGCTCCTACGAGCAGTACTTC	TRBV7-2	TRBJ2-7	NA	TRBD2
CASSQSGRTEAFF	TGCGCCAGCAGTCAATCTGGGCGAACTGAAGCTTTCTTT	TRBV23-1	TRBJ1-1	few	NA